The T cell receptor beta chain described here comes from a study of T cells in narcolepsy (dated by TCRdb to the late 2010s). Context from the whole study: Healthy control donors were enrolled in the study alongside patients who had narcolepsy type 1 or type 2 (NT1, NT2). To look for autoreactive T cells in narcolepsy patients that target self-antigens of hypocretin neurons (hypocretin, TRIB2), the study used TCR Vbeta sequencing to follow clonotypes in blood and CSF.

Memory CD4+ T cells were sorted ex vivo from peripheral blood of narcolepsy patients and healthy controls for TCR Vbeta sequencing. Library preparation employed the immunoSEQ multiplex PCR assay. Sourced from immuneACCESS, this table was stored by TCRdb with only in-frame sequences that have V and J called. A share of the clones is absent; for the studies checked, an unresolved V gene accounts for under half, and the remainder has no known explanation. The sample table contains about 18,000 clones; only one count was recorded for 65% to 90% of them. The ten top clones hold 0.7% to 0.85% of the sample. On this clone: Its antigen specificity is not known. It has no much larger one-base neighbor in the sample; base qualities were not kept.

CDR1 and CDR2 were assigned from the germline V gene as SGDLS and YYNGEE. Between the V and J ends, shortened by 3 bases and 8 bases respectively, the junction contains 15 bases. The CDR3 sequence holds 15 residues, the cysteine and phenylalanine included. The entry retains the CDR3 DNA only, 45 bases that are in frame from base 1. Study-wide conclusions, independent of this receptor: In plots comparing CSF and blood CD4+ T cell clonotypes from the same patient, HCRT-specific and TRIB2-specific autoreactive clonotypes were highlighted. According to the report, autoreactive clonotypes were detected serially in the blood of the same patients and of different patients, but not in healthy controls. No sequences matching autoreactive T cell clones were contained in some blood memory CD4+ repertoires from patients and controls. Patients and controls had comparable numbers of sequenced blood memory CD4+ clonotypes, averaging about 40,000 and 30,000, respectively.

Recombination joined TRBV9 with TRBJ1-6, with a weak D call of TRBD1 (6 bases match). The receptor's source is a human donor in good health. Sequencing used memory (CD45RA-) CD4+ T cells from blood. This sample's cell subset or site label indicates: memory T cells sorted ex vivo from peripheral blood. The nucleotide sequence reads TGTGCCAGCAGCGGATACAGGGACCTAGATTCACCCCTCCACTTT. Its protein product is CASSGYRDLDSPLHF. When the CDR3 is completed using the reference TRBV9 and TRBJ1-6 genes on either side, the full variable domain is DSGVTQTPKHLITATGQRVTLRCSPRSGDLSVYWYQQSLDQGLQFLIQYYNGEERAKGNILERFSAQQFPDLHSELNLSSLELGDSALYFCASSGYRDLDSPLHFGNGTRLTVT.